This T cell receptor (beta chain) was observed in a study of T cell repertoires in cytomegalovirus infection. One entry per CDR3 protein results from TCRdb running MiXCR on the reads. The sample comprises some 700,000 distinct CDR3 sequences, less than 40% of which are singletons, and under 3.5% rests with the top ten. Whole-study findings and limits: The response measured ex vivo was dominated by TCR beta clonotypes (HLA-C-restricted and CMV-specific). Cumulated frequencies of public TCR beta families served to identify carriers of CMV plus the relevant HLA.

Of note for this clonotype: Its target is not known.

The trim removed 2 bases at V and 0 bases at J, leaving 10 bases unmatched. Germline loops: CDR1 MNHEY, CDR2 SVGAGI. This CDR3 spans 18 amino acids. V gene TRBV6-5 combines with J gene TRBJ2-7, with 10 bases fitting TRBD1. The sequencing input was PBMCs. The clonotype was recovered from a human donor in good health (CMV status not recorded). Some clones in this sample may be carry-over from other donors' samples. This CDR3 reads CASSYRTSWTGGSYEQYF. CDR3 coding DNA: TGTGCCAGCAGTTACAGAACCTCTTGGACAGGGGGCTCCTACGAGCAGTACTTC.